This is a list of T cell receptor beta chains from one sample in a study of blood T cell repertoires in COVID-19. This table comes from immunoSEQ multiplex PCR, and its TCRdb copy is limited to in-frame clones, with some not included. The sample includes about 40,000 clones, 81% of them seen just once. What was sequenced was peripheral blood. The receptor set was obtained from an elderly man with active or convalescent COVID-19. CDR3s include the opening cysteine and the closing phenylalanine or tryptophan. Each record gives: CDR3 protein, CDR3 DNA, clone size, J gene, D gene, V gene. A D gene is named only where the DNA matches it firmly. For some rows the clone size is stated as once, few or many, or as a class when expanded; others skip it.

CDR3 protein: CASSPQSGGPGEQFF
CDR3 DNA: TGTGCCAGCAGCCCCCAGAGCGGGGGGCCGGGTGAGCAGTTCTTC
clone size: -
J gene: TRBJ2-1
D gene: TRBD2
V gene: TRBV7-2

CDR3 protein: CASSYGTPGNTIYF
CDR3 DNA: TGTGCCAGCAGTTACGGGACTCCTGGAAACACCATATATTTT
clone size: -
J gene: TRBJ1-3
D gene: -
V gene: TRBV6-2/TRBV6-3

CDR3 protein: CASSQGRANHYGYTF
CDR3 DNA: TGCGCCAGCAGCCAAGGGCGAGCGAACCACTATGGCTACACCTTC
clone size: -
J gene: TRBJ1-2
D gene: -
V gene: TRBV4-3

CDR3 protein: CASSRPFGGETQYF
CDR3 DNA: TGTGCCAGCAGCCGCCCATTTGGGGGGGAGACCCAGTACTTC
clone size: -
J gene: TRBJ2-5
D gene: -
V gene: TRBV21-1

CDR3 protein: CASSYITRDRGGGYTF
CDR3 DNA: TGCGCCAGCAGCTATATAACCCGGGACAGGGGGGGCGGCTACACCTTC
clone size: -
J gene: TRBJ1-2
D gene: TRBD1
V gene: TRBV5-1

CDR3 protein: CASSQDRGLEKLFF
CDR3 DNA: TGCGCCAGCAGCCAAGACAGGGGGCTTGAAAAACTGTTTTTT
clone size: once
J gene: TRBJ1-4
D gene: TRBD1
V gene: TRBV4-1

CDR3 protein: CASSGTLGGTDTQYF
CDR3 DNA: TGTGCCAGCAGCGGGACACTAGGGGGCACAGATACGCAGTATTTT
clone size: -
J gene: TRBJ2-3
D gene: -
V gene: TRBV2

CDR3 protein: CAWKIQGANTGELFF
CDR3 DNA: TGTGCCTGGAAAATCCAGGGGGCCAACACCGGGGAGCTGTTTTTT
clone size: -
J gene: TRBJ2-2
D gene: TRBD1
V gene: TRBV30

CDR3 protein: CASTSGTKNYEQYF
CDR3 DNA: TGTGCCAGCACGTCCGGGACTAAAAACTACGAGCAGTACTTC
clone size: -
J gene: TRBJ2-7
D gene: TRBD2
V gene: TRBV2

CDR3 protein: CASSLVSVSEAFF
CDR3 DNA: TGTGCCAGCAGCTTAGTTTCAGTCTCTGAAGCTTTCTTT
clone size: -
J gene: TRBJ1-1
D gene: -
V gene: TRBV5-5

CDR3 protein: CASSRGQTNTEAFF
CDR3 DNA: TGTGCCAGCAGCCGGGGACAGACGAACACTGAAGCTTTCTTT
clone size: -
J gene: TRBJ1-1
D gene: TRBD1
V gene: TRBV11-3

CDR3 protein: CASSQTTTVNTEAFF
CDR3 DNA: TGTGCCAGCAGTCAAACTACGACAGTGAACACTGAAGCTTTCTTT
clone size: -
J gene: TRBJ1-1
D gene: -
V gene: TRBV6-2/TRBV6-3

CDR3 protein: CASIEVPRTTGRNGYTF
CDR3 DNA: TGTGCCAGCATCGAAGTCCCGAGAACGACAGGGCGGAATGGCTACACCTTC
clone size: -
J gene: TRBJ1-2
D gene: TRBD1
V gene: TRBV3-1/TRBV3-2

CDR3 protein: CASSEIQGGGSPLHF
CDR3 DNA: TGTGCCAGCAGTGAAATTCAGGGTGGTGGGTCACCCCTCCACTTT
clone size: -
J gene: TRBJ1-6
D gene: -
V gene: TRBV6-1

CDR3 protein: CASSLRTGEGNTIYF
CDR3 DNA: TGTGCCAGCAGCCTCCGGACAGGGGAAGGAAACACCATATATTTT
clone size: -
J gene: TRBJ1-3
D gene: TRBD1
V gene: TRBV7-8

CDR3 protein: CAIREGENEKLFF
CDR3 DNA: TGTGCCATCAGGGAGGGGGAGAATGAAAAACTGTTTTTT
clone size: few
J gene: TRBJ1-4
D gene: -
V gene: TRBV10-3

CDR3 protein: CASSVEQKSYNEQFF
CDR3 DNA: TGTGCCAGCAGCGTAGAACAGAAGTCCTACAATGAGCAGTTCTTC
clone size: -
J gene: TRBJ2-1
D gene: -
V gene: TRBV9

CDR3 protein: CASSRSGGRYNEQFF
CDR3 DNA: TGTGCCAGCAGCCGCAGCGGGGGCCGTTACAATGAGCAGTTCTTC
clone size: -
J gene: TRBJ2-1
D gene: TRBD2
V gene: TRBV6-5

CDR3 protein: CASSVQGASGYTF
CDR3 DNA: TGTGCCAGCAGCGTACAGGGGGCCAGTGGCTACACCTTC
clone size: -
J gene: TRBJ1-2
D gene: TRBD1
V gene: TRBV12-3/TRBV12-4

CDR3 protein: CASSLEAQVGELFF
CDR3 DNA: TGTGCCAGCAGCTTAGAAGCTCAGGTCGGGGAGCTGTTTTTT
clone size: -
J gene: TRBJ2-2
D gene: -
V gene: TRBV11-2

CDR3 protein: CASSRDYSYNEQFF
CDR3 DNA: TGTGCCAGCAGTAGGGACTACTCCTACAATGAGCAGTTCTTC
clone size: -
J gene: TRBJ2-1
D gene: TRBD2
V gene: TRBV2

CDR3 protein: CASSLTGTGNTIYF
CDR3 DNA: TGTGCCAGCAGCCTGACAGGGACTGGAAACACCATATATTTT
clone size: -
J gene: TRBJ1-3
D gene: TRBD1
V gene: TRBV11-2

CDR3 protein: CASSTNRVGDQPQHF
CDR3 DNA: TGTGCCAGTAGCACGAACAGGGTAGGCGATCAGCCCCAGCATTTT
clone size: -
J gene: TRBJ1-5
D gene: -
V gene: TRBV19

CDR3 protein: CASSRRPNTGELFF
CDR3 DNA: TGTGCCAGCAGCCGGAGACCTAACACCGGGGAGCTGTTTTTT
clone size: -
J gene: TRBJ2-2
D gene: -
V gene: TRBV6-5

CDR3 protein: CASSVRLAKNIQYF
CDR3 DNA: TGCGCCAGCAGTGTTAGACTAGCCAAAAACATTCAGTACTTC
clone size: -
J gene: TRBJ2-4
D gene: -
V gene: TRBV4-3

CDR3 protein: CSVVTDDGYTF
CDR3 DNA: TGCAGCGTTGTCACAGACGATGGCTACACCTTC
clone size: -
J gene: TRBJ1-2
D gene: -
V gene: TRBV29-1

CDR3 protein: CASSLAFLGGSDTQYF
CDR3 DNA: TGTGCCAGCAGCTTAGCGTTCCTAGGTGGCTCAGATACGCAGTATTTT
clone size: -
J gene: TRBJ2-3
D gene: -
V gene: TRBV7-2

CDR3 protein: CAISEWQGGETQYF
CDR3 DNA: TGTGCCATCAGTGAGTGGCAGGGAGGGGAGACCCAGTACTTC
clone size: -
J gene: TRBJ2-5
D gene: TRBD2
V gene: TRBV10-3

CDR3 protein: CASIQGTYEQYF
CDR3 DNA: TGCGCCAGCATTCAGGGTACCTACGAGCAGTACTTC
clone size: few
J gene: TRBJ2-7
D gene: -
V gene: TRBV4-1

CDR3 protein: CASSLEATASDTQYF
CDR3 DNA: TGTGCCAGCAGCTTGGAGGCGACAGCCTCAGATACGCAGTATTTT
clone size: -
J gene: TRBJ2-3
D gene: -
V gene: TRBV5-4

CDR3 protein: CASSLVVSHGEQYF
CDR3 DNA: TGTGCCAGCAGCTTAGTGGTTAGCCACGGCGAGCAGTACTTC
clone size: -
J gene: TRBJ2-7
D gene: -
V gene: TRBV7-9

CDR3 protein: CASSFHRGRTGELFF
CDR3 DNA: TGTGCCAGCAGCTTCCACAGGGGCCGCACCGGGGAGCTGTTTTTT
clone size: -
J gene: TRBJ2-2
D gene: TRBD1
V gene: TRBV7-2

CDR3 protein: CASSLIIRGEQYF
CDR3 DNA: TGTGCCAGCAGCTTAATTATCAGGGGCGAGCAGTACTTC
clone size: -
J gene: TRBJ2-7
D gene: -
V gene: TRBV11-3

CDR3 protein: CASSRGGGTGELFF
CDR3 DNA: TGCGCCAGCAGCCGGGGGGGCGGCACCGGGGAGCTGTTTTTT
clone size: -
J gene: TRBJ2-2
D gene: TRBD2
V gene: TRBV5-1

CDR3 protein: CASSPLQGGGTEAFF
CDR3 DNA: TGTGCCAGCTCACCTTTACAGGGAGGGGGCACTGAAGCTTTCTTT
clone size: once
J gene: TRBJ1-1
D gene: -
V gene: TRBV18

CDR3 protein: CASSVQGYEQYF
CDR3 DNA: TGTGCCAGCAGCGTACAGGGTTACGAGCAGTACTTC
clone size: -
J gene: TRBJ2-7
D gene: -
V gene: TRBV5-6